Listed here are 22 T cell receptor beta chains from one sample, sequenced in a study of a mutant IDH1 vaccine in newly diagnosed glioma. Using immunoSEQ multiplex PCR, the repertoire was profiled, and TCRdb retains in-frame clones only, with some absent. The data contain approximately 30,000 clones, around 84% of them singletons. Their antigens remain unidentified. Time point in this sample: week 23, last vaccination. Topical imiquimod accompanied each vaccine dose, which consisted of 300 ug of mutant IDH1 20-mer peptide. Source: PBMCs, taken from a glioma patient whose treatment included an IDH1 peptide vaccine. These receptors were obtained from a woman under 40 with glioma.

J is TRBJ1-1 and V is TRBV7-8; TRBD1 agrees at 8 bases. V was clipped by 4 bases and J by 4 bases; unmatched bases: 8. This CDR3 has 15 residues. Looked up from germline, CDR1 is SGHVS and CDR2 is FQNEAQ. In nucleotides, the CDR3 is TGTGCCAGCAGCTCGGGACAGGCCATAGGCACTGAAGCTTTCTTT. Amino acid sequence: CASSSGQAIGTEAFF.

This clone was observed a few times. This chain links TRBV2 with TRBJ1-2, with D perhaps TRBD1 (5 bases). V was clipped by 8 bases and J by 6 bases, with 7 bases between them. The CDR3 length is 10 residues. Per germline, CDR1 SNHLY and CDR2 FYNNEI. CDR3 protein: CASLGDGYTF. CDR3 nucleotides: TGTGCCAGCTTAGGGGATGGCTACACCTTC.

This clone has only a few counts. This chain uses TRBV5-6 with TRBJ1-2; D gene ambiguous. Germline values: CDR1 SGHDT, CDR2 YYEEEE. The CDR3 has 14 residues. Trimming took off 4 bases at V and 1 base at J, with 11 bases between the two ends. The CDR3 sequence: CASSPFSGNYGYTF. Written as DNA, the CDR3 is TGTGCCAGCAGCCCTTTTTCGGGTAACTATGGCTACACCTTC.

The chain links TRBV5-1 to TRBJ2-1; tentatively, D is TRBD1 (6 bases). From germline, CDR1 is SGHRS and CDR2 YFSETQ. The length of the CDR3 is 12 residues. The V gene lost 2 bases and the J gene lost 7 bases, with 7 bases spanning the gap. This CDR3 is CASSLGGNEQFF. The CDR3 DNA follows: TGCGCCAGCAGCTTAGGGGGAAATGAGCAGTTCTTC.

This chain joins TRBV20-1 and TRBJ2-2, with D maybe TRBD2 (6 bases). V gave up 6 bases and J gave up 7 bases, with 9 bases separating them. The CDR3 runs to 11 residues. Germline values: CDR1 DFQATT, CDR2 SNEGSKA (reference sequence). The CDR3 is CSAGGGGELFF. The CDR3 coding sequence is TGCAGTGCCGGGGGAGGCGGGGAGCTGTTTTTT.

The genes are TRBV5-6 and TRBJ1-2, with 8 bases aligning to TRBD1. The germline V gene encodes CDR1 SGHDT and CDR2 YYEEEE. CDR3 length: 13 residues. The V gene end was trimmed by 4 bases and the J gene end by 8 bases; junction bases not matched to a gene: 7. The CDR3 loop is CASSLGQGRGYTF. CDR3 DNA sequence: TGTGCCAGCAGCCTTGGACAGGGTCGGGGCTACACCTTC.

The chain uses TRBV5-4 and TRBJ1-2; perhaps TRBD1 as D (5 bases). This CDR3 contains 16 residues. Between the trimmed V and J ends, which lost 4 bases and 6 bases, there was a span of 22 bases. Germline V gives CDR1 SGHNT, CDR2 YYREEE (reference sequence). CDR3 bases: TGTGCCAGCAGCCTCGGTGGAGGGCAGGGAGGAGATGGCTACACCTTC. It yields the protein CASSLGGGQGGDGYTF.

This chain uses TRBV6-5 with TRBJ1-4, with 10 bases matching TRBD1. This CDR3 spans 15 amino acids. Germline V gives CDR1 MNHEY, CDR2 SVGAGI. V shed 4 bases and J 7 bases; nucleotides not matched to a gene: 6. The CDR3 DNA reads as TGTGCCAGCAGTTCCCGGGACAGGGGAGGTGAAAAACTGTTTTTT. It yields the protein CASSSRDRGGEKLFF.

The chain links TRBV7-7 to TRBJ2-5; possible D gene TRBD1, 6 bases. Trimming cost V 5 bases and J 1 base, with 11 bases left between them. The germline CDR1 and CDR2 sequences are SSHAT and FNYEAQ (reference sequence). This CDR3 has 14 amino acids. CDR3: CASSDTGLQETQYF. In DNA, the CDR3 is TGTGCCAGCAGCGACACAGGGCTCCAAGAGACCCAGTACTTC.

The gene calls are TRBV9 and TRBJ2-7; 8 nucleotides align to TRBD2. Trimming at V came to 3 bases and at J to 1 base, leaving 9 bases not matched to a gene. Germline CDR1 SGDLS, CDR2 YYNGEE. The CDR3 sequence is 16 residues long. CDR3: CASSGPSGGQSYEQYF. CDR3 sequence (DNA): TGTGCCAGCAGCGGGCCGTCGGGGGGGCAGTCCTACGAGCAGTACTTC.

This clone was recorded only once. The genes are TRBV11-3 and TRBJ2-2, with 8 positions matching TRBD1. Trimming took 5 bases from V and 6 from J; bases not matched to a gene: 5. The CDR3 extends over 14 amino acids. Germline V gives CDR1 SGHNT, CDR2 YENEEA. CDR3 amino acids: CASSIDRGAGELFF. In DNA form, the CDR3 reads TGTGCCAGCAGCATCGACAGGGGTGCCGGGGAGCTGTTTTTT.

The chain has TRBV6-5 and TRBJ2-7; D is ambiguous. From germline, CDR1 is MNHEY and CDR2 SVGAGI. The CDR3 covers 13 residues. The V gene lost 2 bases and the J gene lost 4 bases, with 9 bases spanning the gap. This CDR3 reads CASSYQGFYEQYF. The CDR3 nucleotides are TGTGCCAGCAGTTACCAAGGATTTTACGAGCAGTACTTC.

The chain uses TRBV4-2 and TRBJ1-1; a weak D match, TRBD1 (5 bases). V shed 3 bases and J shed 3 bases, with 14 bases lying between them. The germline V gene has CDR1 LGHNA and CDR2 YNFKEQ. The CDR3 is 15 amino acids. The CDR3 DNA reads TGTGCCAGCAGCCAGTGGGAGGAAGGGGACACTGAAGCTTTCTTT. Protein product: CASSQWEEGDTEAFF.

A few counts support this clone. The CDR3 spells CASRRQGPYGYTF. The CDR3 nucleotides read TGTGCCAGCAGACGACAGGGCCCCTATGGCTACACCTTC. The chain combines TRBV27 with TRBJ1-2; 7 bases line up with TRBD1. The ends lost 6 bases at V and 4 bases at J; junction bases unmatched: 5. The CDR3 contains 13 residues. The germline V gene encodes CDR1 MNHEY and CDR2 SMNVEV (reference sequence).

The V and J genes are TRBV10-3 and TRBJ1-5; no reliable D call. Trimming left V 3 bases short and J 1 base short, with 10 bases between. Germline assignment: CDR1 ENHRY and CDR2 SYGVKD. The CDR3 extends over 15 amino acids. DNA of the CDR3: TGTGCCATCAGTGACCGTGTTGTCAGCAATCAGCCCCAGCATTTT. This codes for CAISDRVVSNQPQHF.

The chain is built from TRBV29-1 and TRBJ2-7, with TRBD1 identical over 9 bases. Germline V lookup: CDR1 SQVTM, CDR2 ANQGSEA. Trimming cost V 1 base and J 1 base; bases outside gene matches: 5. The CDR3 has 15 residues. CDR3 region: CSVEAPGTGSYEQYF. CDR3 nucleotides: TGCAGCGTTGAAGCCCCCGGGACAGGGTCCTACGAGCAGTACTTC.

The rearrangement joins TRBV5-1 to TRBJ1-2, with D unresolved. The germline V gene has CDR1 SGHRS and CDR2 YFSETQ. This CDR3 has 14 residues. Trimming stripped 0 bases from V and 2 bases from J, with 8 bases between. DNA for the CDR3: TGCGCCAGCAGCTTGGGAGGGTGGAACTATGGCTACACCTTC. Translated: CASSLGGWNYGYTF.

The CDR3: CASSESLRPGTLAYEQYF. CDR3 DNA sequence: TGTGCCAGCAGTGAATCCCTCCGACCGGGGACACTGGCCTACGAGCAGTACTTC. The chain joins TRBV6-1 to TRBJ2-7; the D gene is possibly TRBD1 (6 bases). This CDR3 spans 18 amino acids. V gave up 2 bases and J gave up 2 bases, with 22 bases separating them. CDR1 MNHNS and CDR2 SASEGT come from the germline V gene.

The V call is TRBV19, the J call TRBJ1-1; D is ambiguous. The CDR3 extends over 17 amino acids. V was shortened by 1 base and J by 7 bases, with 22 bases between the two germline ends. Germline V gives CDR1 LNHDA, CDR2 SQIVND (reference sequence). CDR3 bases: TGTGCCAGTAGTATAGGGGCAGGCGCCCTAGTTTTTGTTGAAGCTTTCTTT. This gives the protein CASSIGAGALVFVEAFF.

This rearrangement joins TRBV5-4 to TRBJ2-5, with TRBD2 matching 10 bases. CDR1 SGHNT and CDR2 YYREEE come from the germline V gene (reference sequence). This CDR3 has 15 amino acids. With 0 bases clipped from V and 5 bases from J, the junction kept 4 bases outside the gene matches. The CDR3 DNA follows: TGTGCCAGCAGCTTGGGAGCGGGGGGGGATGAGACCCAGTACTTC. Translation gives CASSLGAGGDETQYF.

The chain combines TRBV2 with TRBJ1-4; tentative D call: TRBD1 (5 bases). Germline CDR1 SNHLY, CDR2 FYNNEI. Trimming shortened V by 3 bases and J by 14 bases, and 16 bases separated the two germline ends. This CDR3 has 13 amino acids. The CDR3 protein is CASSEVTGGKLFF. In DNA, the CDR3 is TGTGCCAGCAGTGAGGTTACGGGGGGAAAGCTGTTTTTT.

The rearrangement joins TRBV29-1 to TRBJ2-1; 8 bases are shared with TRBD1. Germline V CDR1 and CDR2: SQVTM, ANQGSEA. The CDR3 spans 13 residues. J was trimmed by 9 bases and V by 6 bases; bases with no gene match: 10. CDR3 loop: CSVGDRRLSEQFF. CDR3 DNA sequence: TGCAGCGTCGGGGACAGGCGTTTAAGTGAGCAGTTCTTC.